The T cell receptor beta chain described here comes from a study of molecular identifiers for immune sequencing clone quantification. Study information: With replicates, the RNA of about 20,000 or 100,000 naive CD8 cells was split five ways and four were sequenced. Study observations and caveats: Clones above 20 RNA copies contained over 98% of effector molecules and under 1% of naive molecules.

Using its own MiXCR run on the PCR reads, TCRdb lists one record per CDR3 protein. The data contain over 60,000 distinct CDR3 sequences, 19% of them singletons. As concerns this clonotype: What it recognizes is unknown.

This CDR3 has 11 amino acids. V lost 2 bases and J lost 7, with 6 bases in between. The chain is built from TRBV12-3 or TRBV12-4 and TRBJ2-7; D ambiguous. This TCR came from a human donor in good health. Some libraries in this study had Jurkat cell RNA spiked in. Sequences were obtained from naive CD8+ T cells from blood, with Jurkat cell RNA spiked in. Noted subset: FACS-sorted CD8+CD4-CCR7+CD45RA+ naive T cells. Written as DNA, the CDR3 is TGTGCCAGCAGTTTATTGGGTGAGCAGTACTTC. It yields the protein CASSLLGEQYF.